A selection of T cell receptor beta chains follows, all from one sample in a study of graft-versus-host responses after intestinal transplantation. Only in-frame clones appear in the TCRdb table, and some are missing; sequencing was by immunoSEQ multiplex PCR. The sample holds tens of thousands of clones, less than 95% seen once. The starting material was PBMCs, obtained 156 days after intestinal transplant. Every receptor here comes from a human patient who received an intestinal transplant, so some T cells may come from the graft donor. Each CDR3 is given with its conserved first and last residue. Fields, in order: clone size, J gene, D gene, V gene, CDR3 protein, CDR3 DNA. The D gene is left open where the match is weak. Clone size, where shown, is once, few, many, or a class for clones that have expanded.

>.|TRBJ2-1|.|TRBV4-3
CASSQDWGHLDEQFF
TGCGCCAGCAGCCAAGATTGGGGACACCTCGATGAGCAGTTCTTC
>once|TRBJ1-1|.|TRBV9
CASSVDPRNPWAEAFF
TGTGCCAGCAGCGTAGACCCCAGGAACCCTTGGGCTGAAGCTTTCTTT
>.|TRBJ1-5|.|TRBV4-1
CASSQAPWGQPQHF
TGCGCCAGCAGCCAAGCTCCCTGGGGGCAGCCCCAGCATTTT
>.|TRBJ2-3|.|TRBV19
CASNPVFSADTQYF
TGTGCCAGTAACCCGGTTTTCTCGGCAGATACGCAGTATTTT
>.|TRBJ1-1|.|TRBV5-6
CASSTGLLEGFF
TGTGCCAGCAGCACGGGACTCTTGGAGGGTTTCTTT
>.|TRBJ1-5|.|TRBV6-6
CASSGGNQPQHF
TGTGCCAGCAGTGGGGGCAATCAGCCCCAGCATTTT
>.|TRBJ2-3|.|TRBV14
CASSQVSWDTQYF
TGTGCCAGCAGCCAAGTTTCATGGGATACGCAGTATTTT
>once|TRBJ2-2|TRBD2|TRBV5-8
CASSQEPGTTGGELFF
TGTGCCAGCAGCCAAGAGCCTGGGACTACGGGTGGGGAGCTGTTTTTT
>.|TRBJ1-2|TRBD1|TRBV5-5
CASSERTGVNYGYTF
TGTGCCAGCAGCGAACGGACAGGGGTTAACTATGGCTACACCTTC
>.|TRBJ2-7|TRBD2|TRBV15
CATSRDRGGAYEQYF
TGTGCCACCAGCAGAGATCGGGGAGGGGCCTACGAGCAGTACTTC
>once|TRBJ2-1|.|TRBV6-5
CASSYSEGAGGYEQFF
TGTGCCAGCAGTTACTCGGAGGGAGCGGGTGGTTATGAGCAGTTCTTC
>.|TRBJ2-1|TRBD2|TRBV28
CASTPGGGYNEQFF
TGTGCCAGCACTCCTGGCGGGGGCTACAATGAGCAGTTCTTC
>few|TRBJ1-4|TRBD1|TRBV6-4
CASSEVGQGNEKLFF
TGTGCCAGCAGTGAAGTGGGACAGGGGAATGAAAAACTGTTTTTT
>.|TRBJ1-1|.|TRBV5-3
CARSWDIDGVNTEAFF
TGTGCCAGAAGCTGGGACATTGATGGAGTGAACACTGAAGCTTTCTTT
>.|TRBJ1-1|TRBD1|TRBV6-5
CASSYLRGQGFEAFF
TGTGCCAGCAGTTACCTCAGGGGACAGGGGTTTGAAGCTTTCTTT
>.|TRBJ2-7|.|TRBV4-2
CASSQDYRRSSYEQYF
TGTGCCAGCAGCCAAGATTACAGGCGTAGCTCCTACGAGCAGTACTTC